The clone carrying this TCR beta chain showed up just once. This same CDR3 is encoded by further DNA sequences in the sample. Germline lookup yields CDR1 SGHTA and CDR2 FQGNSA. The CDR3 extends over 15 amino acids. V lost 1 base and J lost 0, with 10 bases in between. This sample was taken from a study of shared clonotypes between healthy human individuals. Overall study: Donors had three CD4 naive, three CD4 memory, two CD8 naive and one CD8 memory plate apiece.

Naivety among CD8 cells was defined by CD45RO negativity and positive CCR7 selection, thereby excluding terminally differentiated effector memory CD45RA+ cells. The repertoire was sequenced with immunoSEQ multiplex PCR; TCRdb's copy has only in-frame clones and lacks some. The sample shows about 2,200,000 clones, 90% to 95% of them seen only once. This TCR was recovered from a man between 18 and 29 years old in good health. Some clones in this sample may be carry-over from other donors' samples. This chain links TRBV7-2 with TRBJ2-7; TRBD1 is a possible D gene (6 bases). Sequencing input: naive CD8+ T cells from PBMCs. For the CDR3, the DNA is TGTGCCAGCAGCTTAGGGGACACGAGCTCCTACGAGCAGTACTTC. Amino acids: CASSLGDTSSYEQYF.